The clone carrying this TCR beta chain has a handful of counts. The data were obtained in a study of blood T cell repertoires in COVID-19. Profiled with immunoSEQ multiplex PCR; TCRdb holds only in-frame clones, not every one. This table has 220,000 or so clones, approximately 81% appearing once. The CDR3 runs to 14 residues. J gave up 6 bases and V 5 bases, and 6 bases lay outside the gene matches. Per the germline V gene, CDR1 is SGHVS and CDR2 is FQNEAQ. This sequence joins TRBV7-8 and TRBJ2-1, with TRBD2 matching 8 bases. The origin of this receptor is a man aged 25-45 years with active or convalescent COVID-19. Sequencing was carried out using peripheral blood. The CDR3, as DNA: TGTGCCAGCAGCCCGCGGGAGGCTTTCAATGAGCAGTTCTTC. Residues: CASSPREAFNEQFF.